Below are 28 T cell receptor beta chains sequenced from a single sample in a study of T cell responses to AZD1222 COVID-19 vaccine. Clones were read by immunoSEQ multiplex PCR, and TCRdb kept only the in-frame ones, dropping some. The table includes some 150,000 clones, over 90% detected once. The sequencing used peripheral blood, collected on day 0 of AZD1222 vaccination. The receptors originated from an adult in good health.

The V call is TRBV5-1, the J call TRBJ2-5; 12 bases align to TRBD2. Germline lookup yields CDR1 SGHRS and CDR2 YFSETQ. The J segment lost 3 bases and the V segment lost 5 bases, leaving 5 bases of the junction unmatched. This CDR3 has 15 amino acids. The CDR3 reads CASRQRLAGEETQYF. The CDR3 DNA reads TGCGCCAGCAGACAAAGACTAGCGGGAGAAGAGACCCAGTACTTC.

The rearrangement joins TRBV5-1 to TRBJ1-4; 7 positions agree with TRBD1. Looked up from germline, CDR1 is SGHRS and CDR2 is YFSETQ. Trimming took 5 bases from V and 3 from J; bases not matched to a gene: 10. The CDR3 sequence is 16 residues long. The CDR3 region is CASRGTVLGSNEKLFF. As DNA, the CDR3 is TGCGCCAGCAGGGGGACAGTCTTAGGATCTAATGAAAAACTGTTTTTT.

CDR3 sequence reads: CSAERVSAFF. Here the CDR3 DNA reads TGCAGCGCCGAGCGGGTTTCAGCTTTCTTT. This sequence joins TRBV29-1 and TRBJ1-1, with unresolved D. This CDR3 is 10 amino acids long. The germline V and J ends were trimmed by 7 bases and 10 bases, with 13 bases remaining between them. Germline CDR1 reads SQVTM; CDR2 reads ANQGSEA.

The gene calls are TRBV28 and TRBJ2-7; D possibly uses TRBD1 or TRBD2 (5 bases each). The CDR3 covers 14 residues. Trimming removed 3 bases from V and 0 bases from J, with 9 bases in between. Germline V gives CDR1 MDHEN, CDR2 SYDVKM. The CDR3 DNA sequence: TGTGCCAGCAGTTTCGGGGCGAGCTCCTACGAGCAGTACTTC. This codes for CASSFGASSYEQYF.

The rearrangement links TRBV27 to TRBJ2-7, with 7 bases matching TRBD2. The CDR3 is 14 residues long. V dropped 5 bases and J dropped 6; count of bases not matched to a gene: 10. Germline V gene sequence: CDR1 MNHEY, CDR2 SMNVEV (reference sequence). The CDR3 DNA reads TGTGCCAGCAGTAAGAGGGAGGGCCTAGTCGAGCAGTACTTC. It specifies CASSKREGLVEQYF.

Here the CDR3 reads CASSLAAGEFYNEQFF. CDR3 bases: TGTGCCAGCAGCTTAGCGGCCGGAGAGTTCTACAATGAGCAGTTCTTC. The chain recombines TRBV11-1 with TRBJ2-1; D is uncertain. This CDR3 spans 16 amino acids. Germline assignment: CDR1 SGHAT and CDR2 FQDESV (reference sequence). V was trimmed by 0 bases and J by 3 bases, leaving 12 bases between them.

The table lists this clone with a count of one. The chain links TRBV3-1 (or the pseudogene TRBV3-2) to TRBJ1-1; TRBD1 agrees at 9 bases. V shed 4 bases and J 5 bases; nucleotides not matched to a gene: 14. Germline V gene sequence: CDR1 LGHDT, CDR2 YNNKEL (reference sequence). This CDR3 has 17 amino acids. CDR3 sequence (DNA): TGTGCCAGCAGCCCAGAATTGACAGGGGGAGAGGGAACTGAAGCTTTCTTT. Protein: CASSPELTGGEGTEAFF.

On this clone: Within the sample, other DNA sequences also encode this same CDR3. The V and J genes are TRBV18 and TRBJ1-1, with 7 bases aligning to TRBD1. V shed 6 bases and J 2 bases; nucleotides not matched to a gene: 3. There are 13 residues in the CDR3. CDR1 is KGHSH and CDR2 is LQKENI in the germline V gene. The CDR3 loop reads CASSGQSNTEAFF. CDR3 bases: TGTGCCAGCTCGGGACAGAGCAACACTGAAGCTTTCTTT.

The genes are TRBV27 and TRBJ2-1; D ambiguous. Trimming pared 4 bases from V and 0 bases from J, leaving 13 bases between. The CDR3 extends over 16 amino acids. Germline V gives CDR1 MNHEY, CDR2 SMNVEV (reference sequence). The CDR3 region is CASSSLSQSSYNEQFF. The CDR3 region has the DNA TGTGCCAGCAGTTCCCTCTCTCAGAGCTCCTACAATGAGCAGTTCTTC.

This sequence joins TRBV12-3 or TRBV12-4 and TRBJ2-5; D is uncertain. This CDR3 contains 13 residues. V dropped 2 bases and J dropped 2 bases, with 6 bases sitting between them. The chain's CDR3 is CASSLLVQETQYF. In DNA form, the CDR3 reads TGTGCCAGCAGTTTATTAGTTCAAGAGACCCAGTACTTC.

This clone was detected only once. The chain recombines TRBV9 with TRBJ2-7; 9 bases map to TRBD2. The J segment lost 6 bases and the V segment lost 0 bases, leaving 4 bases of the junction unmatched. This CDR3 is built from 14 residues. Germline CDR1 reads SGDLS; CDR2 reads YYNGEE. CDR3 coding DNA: TGTGCCAGCAGCGTAGGCGGGAGGGGGGTCGAGCAGTACTTC. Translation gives CASSVGGRGVEQYF.

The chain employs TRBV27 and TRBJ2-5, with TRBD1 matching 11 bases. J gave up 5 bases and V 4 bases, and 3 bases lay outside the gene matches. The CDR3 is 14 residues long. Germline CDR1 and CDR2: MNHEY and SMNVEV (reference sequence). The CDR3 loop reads CASSSDRGHETQYF. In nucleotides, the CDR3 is TGTGCCAGCAGTTCGGACAGGGGGCATGAGACCCAGTACTTC.

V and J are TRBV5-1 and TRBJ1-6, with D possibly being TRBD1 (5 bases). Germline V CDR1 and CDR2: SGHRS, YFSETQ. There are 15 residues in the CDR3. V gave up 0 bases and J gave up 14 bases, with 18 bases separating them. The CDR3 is CASSLGAPDRGSLHF. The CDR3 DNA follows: TGCGCCAGCAGCTTGGGGGCCCCTGACAGAGGTTCCCTCCACTTT.

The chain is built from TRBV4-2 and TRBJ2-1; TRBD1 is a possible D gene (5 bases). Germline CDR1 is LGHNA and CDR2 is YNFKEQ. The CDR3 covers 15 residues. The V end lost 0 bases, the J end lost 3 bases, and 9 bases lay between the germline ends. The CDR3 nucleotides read TGTGCCAGCAGCCAAGAGGGGCAAGACTACAATGAGCAGTTCTTC. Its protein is CASSQEGQDYNEQFF.

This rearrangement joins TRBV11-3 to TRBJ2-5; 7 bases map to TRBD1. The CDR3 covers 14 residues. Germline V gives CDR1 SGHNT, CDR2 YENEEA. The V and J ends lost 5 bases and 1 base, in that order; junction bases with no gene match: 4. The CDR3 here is CASSHRDSQETQYF. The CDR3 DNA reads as TGTGCCAGCAGCCACCGGGACAGCCAAGAGACCCAGTACTTC.

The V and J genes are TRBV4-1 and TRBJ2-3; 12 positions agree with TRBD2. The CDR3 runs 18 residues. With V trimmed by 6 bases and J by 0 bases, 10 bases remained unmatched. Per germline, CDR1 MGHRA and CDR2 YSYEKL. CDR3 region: CASSRSLLAGGSTDTQYF. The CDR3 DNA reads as TGCGCCAGCAGTCGGAGTCTCCTAGCGGGAGGGAGCACAGATACGCAGTATTTT.

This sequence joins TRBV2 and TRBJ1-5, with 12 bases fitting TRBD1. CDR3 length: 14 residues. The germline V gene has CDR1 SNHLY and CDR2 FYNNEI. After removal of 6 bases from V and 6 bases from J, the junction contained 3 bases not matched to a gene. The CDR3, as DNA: TGTGCCAGCAGAGGGACAGGGGGCGGTCAGCCCCAGCATTTT. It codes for CASRGTGGGQPQHF.

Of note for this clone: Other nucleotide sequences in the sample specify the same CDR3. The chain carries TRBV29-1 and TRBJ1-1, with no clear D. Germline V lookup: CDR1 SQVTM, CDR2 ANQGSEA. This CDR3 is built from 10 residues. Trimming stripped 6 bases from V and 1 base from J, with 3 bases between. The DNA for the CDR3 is TGCAGCGTCGGGAACACTGAAGCTTTCTTT. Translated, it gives CSVGNTEAFF.

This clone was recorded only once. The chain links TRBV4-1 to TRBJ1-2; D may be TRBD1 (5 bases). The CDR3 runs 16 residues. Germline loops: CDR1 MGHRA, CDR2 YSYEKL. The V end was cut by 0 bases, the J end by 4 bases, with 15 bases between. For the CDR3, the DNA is TGCGCCAGCAGCCAAGATTTGCGGGGCGCGGTCTATGGCTACACCTTC. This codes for CASSQDLRGAVYGYTF.

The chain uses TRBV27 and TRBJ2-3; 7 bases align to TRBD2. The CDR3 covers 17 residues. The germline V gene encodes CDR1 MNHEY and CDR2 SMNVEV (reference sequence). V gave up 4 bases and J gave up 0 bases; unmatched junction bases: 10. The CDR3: CASSSPLAGYSTDTQYF. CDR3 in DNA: TGTGCCAGCAGTTCCCCCTTAGCGGGCTATAGCACAGATACGCAGTATTTT.

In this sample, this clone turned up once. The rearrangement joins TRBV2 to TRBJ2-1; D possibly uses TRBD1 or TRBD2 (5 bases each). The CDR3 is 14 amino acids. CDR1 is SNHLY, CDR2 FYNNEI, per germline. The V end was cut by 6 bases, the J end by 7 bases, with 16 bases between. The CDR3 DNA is TGTGCCAGCAGCATTAGAGGGACCCAGAATGAGCAGTTCTTC. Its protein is CASSIRGTQNEQFF. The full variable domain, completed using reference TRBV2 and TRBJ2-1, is EPEVTQTPSHQVTQMGQEVILRCVPISNHLYFYWYRQILGQKVEFLVSFYNNEISEKSEIFDDQFSVERPDGSNFTLKIRSTKLEDSAMYFCASSIRGTQNEQFFGPGTRLTVL.

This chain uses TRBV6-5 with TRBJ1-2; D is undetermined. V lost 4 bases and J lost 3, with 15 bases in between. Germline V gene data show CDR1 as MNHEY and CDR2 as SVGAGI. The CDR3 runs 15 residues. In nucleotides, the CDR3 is TGTGCCAGCAGTTCGCCGACGGCGGGCGACTATGGCTACACCTTC. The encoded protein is CASSSPTAGDYGYTF.

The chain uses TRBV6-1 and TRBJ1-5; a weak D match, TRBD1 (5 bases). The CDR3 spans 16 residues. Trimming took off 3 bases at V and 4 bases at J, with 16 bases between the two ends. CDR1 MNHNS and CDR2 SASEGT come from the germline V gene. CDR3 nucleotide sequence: TGTGCCAGCAGTGAGGCGCCGGGACTCATAAATCAGCCCCAGCATTTT. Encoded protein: CASSEAPGLINQPQHF.

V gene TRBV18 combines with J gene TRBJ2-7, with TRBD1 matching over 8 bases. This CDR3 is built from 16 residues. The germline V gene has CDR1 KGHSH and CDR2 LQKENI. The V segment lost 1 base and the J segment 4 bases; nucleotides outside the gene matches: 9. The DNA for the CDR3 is TGTGCCAGCTCACCACGCGCGGGGCAGGGGGCTTACGAGCAGTACTTC. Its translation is CASSPRAGQGAYEQYF.

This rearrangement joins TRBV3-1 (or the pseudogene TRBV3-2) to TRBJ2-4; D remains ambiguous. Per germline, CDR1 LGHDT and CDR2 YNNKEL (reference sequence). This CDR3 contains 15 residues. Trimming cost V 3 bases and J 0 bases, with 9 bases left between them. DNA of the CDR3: TGTGCCAGCAGCCACAATTCGGTAGCCAAAAACATTCAGTACTTC. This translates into CASSHNSVAKNIQYF.

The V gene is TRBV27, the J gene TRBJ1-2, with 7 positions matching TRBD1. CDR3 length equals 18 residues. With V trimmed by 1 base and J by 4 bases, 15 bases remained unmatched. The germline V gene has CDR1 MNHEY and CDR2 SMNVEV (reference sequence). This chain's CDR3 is CASSLLPPNRGLGYGYTF. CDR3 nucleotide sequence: TGTGCCAGCAGTTTATTACCCCCCAACAGGGGACTTGGCTATGGCTACACCTTC.

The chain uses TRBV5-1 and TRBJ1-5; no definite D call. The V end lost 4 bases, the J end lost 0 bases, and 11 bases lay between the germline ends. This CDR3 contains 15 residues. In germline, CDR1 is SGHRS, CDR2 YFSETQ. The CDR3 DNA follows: TGCGCCAGCAGCAGAAACGGGGATAGCAATCAGCCCCAGCATTTT. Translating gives CASSRNGDSNQPQHF.

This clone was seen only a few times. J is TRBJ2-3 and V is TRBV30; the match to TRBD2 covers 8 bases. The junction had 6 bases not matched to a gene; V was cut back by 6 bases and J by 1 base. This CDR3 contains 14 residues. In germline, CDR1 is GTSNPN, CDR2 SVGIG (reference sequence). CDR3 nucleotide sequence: TGTGCCTGCGCAGCGGGAGCGGGCACAGATACGCAGTATTTT. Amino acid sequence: CACAAGAGTDTQYF.